Listed here are 14 T cell receptor beta chains from one sample, sequenced in a study of beta chain features in type 1 diabetes. Every bit of the isolated RNA underwent reverse transcription, so sequencing read expressed TCRB transcripts. Some clones are missing from TCRdb's copy, which holds only in-frame ones; the method was immunoSEQ multiplex PCR. The sample has about 900,000 clones; 15% to 20% are singletons. Sequenced material: naive CD4+ T cells from blood. These receptors all come from a woman between 18 and 30 years old in good health.

Only a few counts were recorded for this clone. CDR3 nucleotide sequence: TGTGCCAGCAGGGATCGGGACAGAAACTACGAGCAGTACTTC. Protein: CASRDRDRNYEQYF. The chain carries TRBV6-5 and TRBJ2-7, with TRBD1 matching over 7 bases. J was trimmed by 3 bases and V by 6 bases; bases with no gene match: 8. The CDR3 has 14 residues. The germline V gene encodes CDR1 MNHEY and CDR2 SVGAGI.

This clone has only a few counts. The chain recombines TRBV21-1 with TRBJ2-3; the D segment call TRBD2 is taken from the table without a DNA check. TRBV21-1 is marked as a pseudogene. The CDR3 is 17 amino acids. CDR3 in amino acids: CASSKADCETSTDTQYF. The CDR3 nucleotides are TGTGCCAGCAGCAAAGCGGACTGCGAGACAAGCACAGATACGCAGTATTTT.

The V gene is TRBV2, the J gene TRBJ2-7; TRBD1 matches at 7 bases. The CDR3 has 13 residues. The J segment lost 1 base and the V segment lost 6 bases, leaving 3 bases of the junction unmatched. CDR1 and CDR2 (germline): SNHLY, FYNNEI. The CDR3 nucleotides read TGTGCCAGCAGCGGGACAGCTTCCTACGAGCAGTACTTC. Translating it yields CASSGTASYEQYF.

The V and J genes are TRBV25-1 and TRBJ2-5; D gene unclear. V lost 2 bases and J lost 5, with 9 bases in between. Germline V lookup: CDR1 MGHDK, CDR2 SYGVNS. This CDR3 has 13 amino acids. The CDR3 spells CASSEPALETQYF. The CDR3 coding sequence is TGTGCCAGCAGTGAACCAGCTCTGGAGACCCAGTACTTC.

This chain connects TRBV10-3 to TRBJ2-3; TRBD1 agrees at 8 bases. Germline V gene data show CDR1 as ENHRY and CDR2 as SYGVKD. The junction had 8 bases not matched to a gene; V was cut back by 8 bases and J by 4 bases. The CDR3 extends over 14 amino acids. DNA of the CDR3: TGTGCCATCGAGGCAGGGGGCCCCCCAGATACGCAGTATTTT. Translating gives CAIEAGGPPDTQYF.

This clone was seen a few times. The chain carries TRBV7-8 and TRBJ2-7, with 8 bases aligning to TRBD1. This CDR3 has 16 amino acids. Germline CDR1 SGHVS, CDR2 FQNEAQ. V dropped 6 bases and J dropped 3; count of bases not matched to a gene: 13. DNA of the CDR3: TGTGCCAGCAGAGCCCGGGACAGGAGTCGTCTCTACGAGCAGTACTTC. This translates into CASRARDRSRLYEQYF.

This clone was seen a few times. The chain has TRBV2 and TRBJ2-3; D may match TRBD1 or TRBD2 (5 bases each). The length of the CDR3 is 13 residues. Germline-derived CDR1 and CDR2 are SNHLY and FYNNEI. Trimming removed 6 bases at V and 5 bases at J, with 12 bases between. CDR3 amino acids: CASSPPGGDTQYF. As DNA, the CDR3 is TGTGCCAGCAGCCCCCCTGGGGGAGATACGCAGTATTTT.

This clone has only a few counts. The chain combines TRBV21-1 with TRBJ1-2; the DNA was not compared with TRBD1, the D call given in the table. TRBV21-1 is tagged as a pseudogene. There are 17 residues in the CDR3. CDR3 loop: CASSKEARGRVVNGYTF. CDR3 DNA sequence: TGTGCCAGCAGCAAAGAAGCCAGGGGGCGAGTGGTCAATGGCTACACCTTC.

The CDR3, as DNA: TGTGCCAGTAGTAGCCTCAGGGGAAGGTATGGCTACACCTTC. Its protein is CASSSLRGRYGYTF. The chain employs TRBV19 and TRBJ1-2; D may be TRBD1 (6 bases). The CDR3 contains 14 residues. Germline assignment: CDR1 LNHDA and CDR2 SQIVND (reference sequence). Trimming cost V 4 bases and J 5 bases, with 14 bases left between them.

The genes are TRBV25-1 and TRBJ2-1, with TRBD2 matching over 7 bases. Per the germline V gene, CDR1 is MGHDK and CDR2 is SYGVNS. The CDR3 extends over 15 amino acids. Losses at the gene ends were 5 bases for V and 8 bases for J; bases not matched to a gene: 12. The CDR3 region has the DNA TGTGCCAGCAGTCTATGGGGGGGAAGGAGAGATGAGCAGTTCTTC. It specifies CASSLWGGRRDEQFF.

The chain uses TRBV7-9 and TRBJ2-5, with TRBD1 matching 7 bases. CDR3 length: 15 residues. Germline CDR1 reads SEHNR; CDR2 reads FQNEAQ (reference sequence). V lost 5 bases and J lost 1; bases outside the gene matches: 7. Written as DNA, the CDR3 is TGTGCCAGCAGCCTACAGGGGTCCGCCCAAGAGACCCAGTACTTC. Its protein product is CASSLQGSAQETQYF. The variable domain in full, with the rest retrieved from reference TRBV7-9 and TRBJ2-5, is DTGVSQNPRHKITKRGQNVTFRCDPISEHNRLYWYRQTLGQGPEFLTYFQNEAQLEKSRLLSDRFSAERPKGSFSTLEIQRTEQGDSAMYLCASSLQGSAQETQYFGPGTRLLVL.

The rearrangement joins TRBV28 to TRBJ2-7; D call uncertain. CDR1 is MDHEN and CDR2 is SYDVKM in the germline V gene. V was clipped by 3 bases and J by 2 bases, with 11 bases between them. The CDR3 spans 14 residues. The CDR3 loop reads CASSLARAPYEQYF. The CDR3 DNA reads as TGTGCCAGCAGTTTGGCTAGGGCCCCCTACGAGCAGTACTTC.

The chain recombines TRBV4-1 with TRBJ2-1, with D possibly TRBD2 on 5 matching bases. V lost 3 bases, J lost 1 base, and 13 bases lay in between. CDR1 and CDR2 (germline): MGHRA, YSYEKL. This CDR3 contains 16 residues. Written as DNA, the CDR3 is TGCGCCAGCAGCCAGGAACCTACTAGTTCCTACAATGAGCAGTTCTTC. It yields the protein CASSQEPTSSYNEQFF.

The genes are TRBV5-1 and TRBJ1-4; 8 nucleotides agree with TRBD1. Germline V CDR1 and CDR2: SGHRS, YFSETQ. The V gene end was trimmed by 4 bases and the J gene end by 3 bases; junction bases not matched to a gene: 8. This CDR3 comprises 16 residues. CDR3: CASSPPGTGPNEKLFF. CDR3 DNA: TGCGCCAGCAGCCCCCCCGGGACAGGCCCTAATGAAAAACTGTTTTTT.